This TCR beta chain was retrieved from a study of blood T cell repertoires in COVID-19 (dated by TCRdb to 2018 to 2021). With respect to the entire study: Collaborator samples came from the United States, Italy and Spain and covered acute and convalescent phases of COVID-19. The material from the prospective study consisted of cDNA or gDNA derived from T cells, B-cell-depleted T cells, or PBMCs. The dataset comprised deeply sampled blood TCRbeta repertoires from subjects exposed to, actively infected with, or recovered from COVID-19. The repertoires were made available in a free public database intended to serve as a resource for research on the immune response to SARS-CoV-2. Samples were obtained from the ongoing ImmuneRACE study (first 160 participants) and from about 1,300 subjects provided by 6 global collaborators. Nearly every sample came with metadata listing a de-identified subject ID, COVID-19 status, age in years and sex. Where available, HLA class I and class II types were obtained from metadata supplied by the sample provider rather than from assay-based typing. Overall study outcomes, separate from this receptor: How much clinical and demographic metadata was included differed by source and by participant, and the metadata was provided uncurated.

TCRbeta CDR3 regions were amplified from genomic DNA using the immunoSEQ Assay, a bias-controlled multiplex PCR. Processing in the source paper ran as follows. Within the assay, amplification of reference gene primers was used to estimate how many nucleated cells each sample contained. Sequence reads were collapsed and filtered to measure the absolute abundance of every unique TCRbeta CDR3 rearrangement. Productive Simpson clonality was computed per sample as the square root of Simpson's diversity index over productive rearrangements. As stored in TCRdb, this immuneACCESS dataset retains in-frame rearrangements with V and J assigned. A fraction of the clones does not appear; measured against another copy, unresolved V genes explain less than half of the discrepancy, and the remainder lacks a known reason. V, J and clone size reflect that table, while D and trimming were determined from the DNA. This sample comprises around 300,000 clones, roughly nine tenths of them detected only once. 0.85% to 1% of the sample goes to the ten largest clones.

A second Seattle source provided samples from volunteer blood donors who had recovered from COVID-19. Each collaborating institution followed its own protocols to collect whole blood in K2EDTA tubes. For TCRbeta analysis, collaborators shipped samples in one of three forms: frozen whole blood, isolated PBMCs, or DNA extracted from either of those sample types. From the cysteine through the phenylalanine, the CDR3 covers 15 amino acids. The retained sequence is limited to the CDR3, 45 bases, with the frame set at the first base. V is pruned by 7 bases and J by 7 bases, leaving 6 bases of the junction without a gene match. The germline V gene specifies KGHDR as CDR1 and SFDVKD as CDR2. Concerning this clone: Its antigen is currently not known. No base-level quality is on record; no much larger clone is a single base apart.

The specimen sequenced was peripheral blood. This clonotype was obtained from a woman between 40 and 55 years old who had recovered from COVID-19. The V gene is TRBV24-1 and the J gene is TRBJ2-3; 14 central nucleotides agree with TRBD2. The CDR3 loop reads CATSRLAGGPNTQYF. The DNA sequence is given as TGTGCCACCAGCCGACTAGCGGGAGGGCCGAATACGCAGTATTTT.